Sequencing of this T cell receptor (beta chain) was carried out in a study of shared clonotypes between healthy human individuals. The CDR3 has 14 amino acids. Trimming cost V 8 bases and J 4 bases, with 15 bases left between them. In germline, CDR1 is MDHEN, CDR2 SYDVKM. Assay used: immunoSEQ multiplex PCR; TCRdb lists only in-frame clones, some missing. The data hold around 2.3 million clones, with almost 96% observed a single time. Study-wide results and limits: Between a few donors, naive CD4 clonotypes were shared at a level of about 5%. Rarefaction curves obtained for sorted subsets showed sequencing incomplete despite large depth. Estimated richness was generally greater in naive than memory subsets. Investigators collected only blood, and repertoires in tissues likely differ.

A word on this clone: Its antigen remains unknown.

This chain joins TRBV28 and TRBJ1-3; D perhaps matches TRBD1 (5 bases). This sequence originates from a man between 18 and 29 years old in good health. Sequenced input: naive CD4+ T cells sorted from blood. As to subset: CD45RA+ positively selected. The CDR3 reads CASSWGDRGNTIYF. CDR3 DNA sequence: TGTGCCAGCTCTTGGGGGGATCGGGGAAACACCATATATTTT.